Each of the 13 T cell receptor beta chains below was sequenced from the same sample in a study of shared clonotypes between healthy human individuals. Here immunoSEQ multiplex PCR was the method, and the copy in TCRdb shows in-frame clones only, minus some. The profile shows fewer than 1.8 million clones, approximately 98.5% of them singletons. Sequenced material: naive CD4+ T cells sorted from blood. Subset of the sample: CD45RA+ positively selected. The receptors come from a man under 40 in good health.

The chain combines TRBV7-8 with TRBJ2-7; D is unclear. Germline-derived CDR1 and CDR2 are SGHVS and FQNEAQ. The ends were cut back, 5 bases at V and 3 bases at J, with 17 bases in the middle. The CDR3 has 15 amino acids. CDR3 region: CASSKTIGPYYEQYF. Here the CDR3 DNA reads TGTGCCAGCAGCAAGACAATCGGTCCCTACTACGAGCAGTACTTC. The full variable domain, in which reference TRBV7-8 and TRBJ2-7 provide the parts outside the CDR3, is GAGVSQSPRYKVAKRGQDVALRCDPISGHVSLFWYQQALGQGPEFLTYFQNEAQLDKSGLPSDRFFAERPEGSVSTLKIQRTQQEDSAVYLCASSKTIGPYYEQYFGPGTRLTVT.

The chain carries TRBV9 and TRBJ2-3; 11 nucleotides agree with TRBD2. The junction had 3 bases not matched to a gene; V was cut back by 0 bases and J by 3 bases. From germline, CDR1 is SGDLS and CDR2 YYNGEE. CDR3 length: 16 amino acids. DNA of the CDR3: TGTGCCAGCAGCGTAGAACTAGCGGGAGTTACAGATACGCAGTATTTT. Protein product: CASSVELAGVTDTQYF.

The V and J genes are TRBV7-9 and TRBJ1-2; 7 bases line up with TRBD1. This CDR3 is 15 amino acids long. Trimming cost V 5 bases and J 6 bases; bases outside gene matches: 12. Germline V gene lookup returns CDR1 SEHNR and CDR2 FQNEAQ (reference sequence). The CDR3 loop is CASSVLTGSSNGYTF. Written as DNA, the CDR3 is TGTGCCAGCAGCGTACTGACAGGGTCGTCGAATGGCTACACCTTC.

The gene calls are TRBV9 and TRBJ2-7; TRBD1 is a possible D gene (6 bases). The germline V and J ends were trimmed by 0 bases and 6 bases, with 10 bases remaining between them. Germline CDR1 reads SGDLS; CDR2 reads YYNGEE. The CDR3 is 13 amino acids. CDR3 sequence (DNA): TGTGCCAGCAGCGTAGCGGCACAGGGCGAGCAGTACTTC. As protein: CASSVAAQGEQYF.

This clone was counted once. The chain is built from TRBV7-2 and TRBJ2-2; D may be TRBD1 (6 bases). Germline V gives CDR1 SGHTA, CDR2 FQGNSA. The CDR3 spans 14 residues. Trimming took off 5 bases at V and 3 bases at J, with 10 bases between the two ends. The DNA for the CDR3 is TGTGCCAGCAGCGGACAGAGGTACACCGGGGAGCTGTTTTTT. This encodes CASSGQRYTGELFF.

The chain carries TRBV7-2 and TRBJ1-3; D gene uncertain. V gave up 5 bases and J gave up 4 bases, with 12 bases separating them. Per the germline V gene, CDR1 is SGHTA and CDR2 is FQGNSA. This CDR3 spans 14 amino acids. In nucleotides, the CDR3 is TGTGCCAGCAGCCCCCTCCCAGGAGGAAACACCATATATTTT. This sequence encodes CASSPLPGGNTIYF.

V and J are TRBV5-6 and TRBJ2-2, with TRBD1 matching 10 bases. This CDR3 region has 16 residues. Germline lookup yields CDR1 SGHDT and CDR2 YYEEEE. With 5 bases clipped from V and 5 bases from J, the junction kept 9 bases outside the gene matches. CDR3 bases: TGTGCCAGCAGAGTCGGTGCGGGACAGGGGACCGGGGAGCTGTTTTTT. Translation gives CASRVGAGQGTGELFF.

The chain recombines TRBV29-1 with TRBJ1-1; 7 bases are a match to TRBD1. The CDR3 consists of 16 residues. Losses at the gene ends were 4 bases for V and 0 bases for J; bases not matched to a gene: 11. Germline CDR1 SQVTM, CDR2 ANQGSEA. In DNA, the CDR3 is TGCAGCGTTGGGCCCTGGGACAGATCAATGAACACTGAAGCTTTCTTT. Residues: CSVGPWDRSMNTEAFF.

J is TRBJ2-7 and V is TRBV27, with 7 bases matching TRBD1. The CDR3 is made up of 14 amino acids. Losses at the gene ends were 7 bases for V and 1 base for J; bases not matched to a gene: 7. Germline V lookup: CDR1 MNHEY, CDR2 SMNVEV (reference sequence). The CDR3 is CASNTGARSYEQYF. In DNA form, the CDR3 reads TGTGCCAGCAATACAGGGGCGAGATCCTACGAGCAGTACTTC.

This clone was seen only once. The V and J genes are TRBV9 and TRBJ1-3; D is possibly TRBD1 (5 bases). The V gene's germline CDR1 is SGDLS and CDR2 YYNGEE. Trimming removed 6 bases from V and 3 bases from J, with 13 bases in between. This CDR3 is 14 amino acids long. This chain's CDR3 is CASTAGPLGNTIYF. CDR3 coding DNA: TGTGCCAGCACCGCAGGGCCTCTTGGAAACACCATATATTTT.

The chain has TRBV7-9 and TRBJ2-5; 11 nucleotides align to TRBD2. CDR3 length equals 15 residues. Germline-derived CDR1 and CDR2 are SEHNR and FQNEAQ (reference sequence). The trim removed 10 bases at V and 4 bases at J, leaving 11 bases unmatched. CDR3 region: CATRTSGPRRETQYF. CDR3 bases: TGTGCCACACGGACTAGCGGGCCGAGGAGAGAGACCCAGTACTTC.

This chain links TRBV2 with TRBJ1-5; D uncertain. The CDR3 totals 13 residues. Trimming pared 7 bases from V and 4 bases from J, leaving 11 bases between. Germline loops: CDR1 SNHLY, CDR2 FYNNEI. The CDR3 sequence: CASNSYSNQPQHF. Here the CDR3 DNA reads TGTGCCAGCAATTCATATTCAAATCAGCCCCAGCATTTT.

This chain links TRBV5-4 with TRBJ2-1, with a tentative D call TRBD1 (6 bases). This CDR3 region has 15 residues. With 3 bases removed from V and 0 bases from J, the gap between germline ends came to 10 bases. Germline V gene data show CDR1 as SGHNT and CDR2 as YYREEE (reference sequence). CDR3 amino acids: CASSSDRNSYNEQFF. The CDR3 DNA is TGTGCCAGCAGCTCAGACAGGAACTCCTACAATGAGCAGTTCTTC.